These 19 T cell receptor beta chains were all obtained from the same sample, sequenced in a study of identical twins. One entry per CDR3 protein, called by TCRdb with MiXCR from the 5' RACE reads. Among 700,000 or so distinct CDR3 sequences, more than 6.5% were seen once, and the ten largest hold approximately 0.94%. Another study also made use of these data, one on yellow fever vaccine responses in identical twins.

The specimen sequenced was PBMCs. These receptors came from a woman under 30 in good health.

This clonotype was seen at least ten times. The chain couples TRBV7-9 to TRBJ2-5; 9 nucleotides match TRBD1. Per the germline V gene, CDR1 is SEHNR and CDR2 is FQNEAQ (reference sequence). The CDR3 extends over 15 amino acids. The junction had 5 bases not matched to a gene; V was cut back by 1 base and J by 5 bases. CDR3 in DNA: TGTGCCAGCAGCTTAGTGGGACAGGGATTTGAGACCCAGTACTTC. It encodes CASSLVGQGFETQYF.

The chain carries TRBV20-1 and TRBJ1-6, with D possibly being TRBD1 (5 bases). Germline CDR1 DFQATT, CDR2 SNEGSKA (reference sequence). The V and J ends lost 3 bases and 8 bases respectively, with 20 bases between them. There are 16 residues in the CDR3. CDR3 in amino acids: CSARNQGLGPDSPLHF. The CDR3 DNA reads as TGCAGTGCTAGGAACCAGGGTCTTGGGCCCGATTCACCCCTCCACTTT.

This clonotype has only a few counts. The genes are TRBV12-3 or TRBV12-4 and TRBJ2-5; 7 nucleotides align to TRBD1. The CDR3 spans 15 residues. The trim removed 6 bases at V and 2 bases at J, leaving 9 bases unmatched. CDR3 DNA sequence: TGTGCCAGCAGCCTGGGACAGTACCGTCAAGAGACCCAGTACTTC. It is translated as CASSLGQYRQETQYF.

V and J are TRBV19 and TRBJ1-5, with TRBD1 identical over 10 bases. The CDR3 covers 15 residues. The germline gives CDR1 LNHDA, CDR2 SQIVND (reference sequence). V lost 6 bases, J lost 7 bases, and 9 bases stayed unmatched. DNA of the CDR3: TGTGCCAGTAGCAGGGACAGGGGAACAGTACAGCCCCAGCATTTT. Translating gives CASSRDRGTVQPQHF.

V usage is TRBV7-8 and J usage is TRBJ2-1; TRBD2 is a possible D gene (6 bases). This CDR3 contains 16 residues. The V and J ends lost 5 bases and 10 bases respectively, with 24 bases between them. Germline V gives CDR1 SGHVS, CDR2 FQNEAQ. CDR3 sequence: CASSPKELARGAEQFF. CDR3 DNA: TGTGCCAGCAGCCCCAAGGAACTAGCCCGTGGGGCGGAGCAGTTCTTC.

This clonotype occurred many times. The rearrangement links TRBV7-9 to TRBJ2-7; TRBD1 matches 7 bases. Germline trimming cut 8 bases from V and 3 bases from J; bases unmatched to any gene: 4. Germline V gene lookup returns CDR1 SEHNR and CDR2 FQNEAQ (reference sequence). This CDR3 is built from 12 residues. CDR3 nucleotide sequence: TGTGCCAGCCGAACAGGGGACTACGAGCAGTACTTC. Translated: CASRTGDYEQYF. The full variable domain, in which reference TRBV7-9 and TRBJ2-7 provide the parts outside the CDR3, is DTGVSQNPRHKITKRGQNVTFRCDPISEHNRLYWYRQTLGQGPEFLTYFQNEAQLEKSRLLSDRFSAERPKGSFSTLEIQRTEQGDSAMYLCASRTGDYEQYFGPGTRLTVT.

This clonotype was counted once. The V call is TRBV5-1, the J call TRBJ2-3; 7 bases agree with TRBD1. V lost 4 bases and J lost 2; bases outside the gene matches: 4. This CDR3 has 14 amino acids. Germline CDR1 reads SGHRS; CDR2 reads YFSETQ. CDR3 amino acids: CASSLGQHTDTQYF. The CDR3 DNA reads TGCGCCAGCAGCCTGGGACAGCACACAGATACGCAGTATTTT.

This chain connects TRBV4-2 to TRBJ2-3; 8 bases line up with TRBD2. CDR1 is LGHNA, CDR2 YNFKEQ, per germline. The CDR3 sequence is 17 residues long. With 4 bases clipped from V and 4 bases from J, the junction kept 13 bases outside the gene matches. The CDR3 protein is CASSLRTGSGKSDTQYF. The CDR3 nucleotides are TGTGCCAGCAGCCTAAGGACCGGTAGCGGGAAATCAGATACGCAGTATTTT.

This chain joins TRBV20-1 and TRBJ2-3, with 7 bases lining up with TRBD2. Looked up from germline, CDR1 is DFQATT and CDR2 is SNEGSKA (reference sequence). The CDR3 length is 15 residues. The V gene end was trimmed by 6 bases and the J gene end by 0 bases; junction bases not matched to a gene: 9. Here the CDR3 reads CSANRLAASTDTQYF. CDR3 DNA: TGCAGTGCAAATCGACTAGCAGCTAGCACAGATACGCAGTATTTT.

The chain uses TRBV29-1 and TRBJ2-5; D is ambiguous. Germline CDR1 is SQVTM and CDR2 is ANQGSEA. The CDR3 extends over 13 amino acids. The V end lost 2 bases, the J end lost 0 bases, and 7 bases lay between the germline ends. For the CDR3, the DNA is TGCAGCGTTGAACCACCGTACCAAGAGACCCAGTACTTC. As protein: CSVEPPYQETQYF.

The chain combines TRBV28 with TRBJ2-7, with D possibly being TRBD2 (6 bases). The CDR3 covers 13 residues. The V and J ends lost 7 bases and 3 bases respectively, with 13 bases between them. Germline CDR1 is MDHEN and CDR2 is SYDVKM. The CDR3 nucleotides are TGTGCCAGCACCGGGGGACCGCGCTACGAGCAGTACTTC. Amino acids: CASTGGPRYEQYF.

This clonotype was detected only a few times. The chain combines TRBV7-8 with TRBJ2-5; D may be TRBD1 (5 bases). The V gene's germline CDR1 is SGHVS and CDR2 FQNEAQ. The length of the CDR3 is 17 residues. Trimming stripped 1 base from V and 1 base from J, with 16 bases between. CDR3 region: CASSLGTVGGAQETQYF. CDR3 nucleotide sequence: TGTGCCAGCAGCTTAGGGACCGTCGGTGGGGCCCAAGAGACCCAGTACTTC. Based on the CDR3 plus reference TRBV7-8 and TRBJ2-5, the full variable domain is GAGVSQSPRYKVAKRGQDVALRCDPISGHVSLFWYQQALGQGPEFLTYFQNEAQLDKSGLPSDRFFAERPEGSVSTLKIQRTQQEDSAVYLCASSLGTVGGAQETQYFGPGTRLLVL.

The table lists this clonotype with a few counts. In DNA form, the CDR3 reads TGTGCCAGCAGCTTAGGCCGGGACACCACGAACACTGAAGCTTTCTTT. As protein: CASSLGRDTTNTEAFF. The chain is built from TRBV6-5 and TRBJ1-1; weak D call: TRBD1 (6 bases). V shed 6 bases and J shed 1 base, with 18 bases lying between them. The CDR3 has 16 residues. In germline, CDR1 is MNHEY, CDR2 SVGAGI.

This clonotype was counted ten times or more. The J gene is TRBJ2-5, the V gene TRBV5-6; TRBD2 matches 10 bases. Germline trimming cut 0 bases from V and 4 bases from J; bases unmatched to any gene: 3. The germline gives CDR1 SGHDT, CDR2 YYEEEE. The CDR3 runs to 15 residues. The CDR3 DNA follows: TGTGCCAGCAGCTTGGGGACTAGCGGCGCAGAGACCCAGTACTTC. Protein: CASSLGTSGAETQYF.

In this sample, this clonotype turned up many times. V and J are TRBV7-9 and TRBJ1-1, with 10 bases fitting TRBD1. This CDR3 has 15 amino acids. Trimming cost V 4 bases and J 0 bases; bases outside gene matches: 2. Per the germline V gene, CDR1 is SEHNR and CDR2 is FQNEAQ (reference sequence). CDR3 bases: TGTGCCAGCAGCTGGACAGGGGGTGTGAACACTGAAGCTTTCTTT. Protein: CASSWTGGVNTEAFF.

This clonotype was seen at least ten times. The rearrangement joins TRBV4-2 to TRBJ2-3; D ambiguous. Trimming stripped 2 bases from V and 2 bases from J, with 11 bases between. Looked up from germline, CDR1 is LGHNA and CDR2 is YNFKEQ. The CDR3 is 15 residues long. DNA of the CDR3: TGTGCCAGCAGCCAACTTATCCCCATCACAGATACGCAGTATTTT. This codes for CASSQLIPITDTQYF.

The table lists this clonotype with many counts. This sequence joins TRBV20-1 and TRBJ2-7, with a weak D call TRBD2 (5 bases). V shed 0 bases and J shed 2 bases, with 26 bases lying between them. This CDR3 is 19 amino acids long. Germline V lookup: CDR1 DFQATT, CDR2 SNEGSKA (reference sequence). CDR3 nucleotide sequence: TGCAGTGCTAGAGATGCCCAGACCGGGATTGCCCATCCCCCCTACGAGCAGTACTTC. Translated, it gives CSARDAQTGIAHPPYEQYF.

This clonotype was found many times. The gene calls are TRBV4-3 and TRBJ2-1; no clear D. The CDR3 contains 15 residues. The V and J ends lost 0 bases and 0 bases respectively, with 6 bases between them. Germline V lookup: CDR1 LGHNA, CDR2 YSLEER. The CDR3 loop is CASSQDRVSYNEQFF. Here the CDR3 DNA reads TGCGCCAGCAGCCAAGATAGGGTCTCCTACAATGAGCAGTTCTTC.

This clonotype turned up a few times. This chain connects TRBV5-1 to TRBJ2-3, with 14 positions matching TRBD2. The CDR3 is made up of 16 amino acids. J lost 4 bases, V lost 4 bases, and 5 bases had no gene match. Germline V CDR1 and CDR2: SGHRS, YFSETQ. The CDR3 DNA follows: TGCGCCAGCAGCCACGGACTAGCGGGAGGACCAGATACGCAGTATTTT. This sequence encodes CASSHGLAGGPDTQYF.